The 16 T cell receptor beta chains given below trace back to one sample, sequenced in a study of blood T cell repertoires in COVID-19. Clones were read by immunoSEQ multiplex PCR, and TCRdb kept only the in-frame ones, dropping some. Found here are 200,000 or so clones, about 80% of them singletons; the top ten hold about 4.8%. Sequencing was carried out using PBMCs or T cells enriched from blood (not recorded which). The receptors derive from a woman in her 50s who had been exposed to COVID-19.

This clone was observed a handful of times. The V and J genes are TRBV6-5 and TRBJ2-1; 11 bases agree with TRBD2. CDR1 and CDR2 (germline): MNHEY, SVGAGI. After removal of 7 bases from V and 9 bases from J, the junction contained 8 bases not matched to a gene. The CDR3 consists of 14 residues. DNA of the CDR3: TGTGCCAGCACTGTAACGGGGACTAGCGGTGAGCAGTTCTTC. Protein: CASTVTGTSGEQFF.

The chain is built from TRBV10-3 and TRBJ2-7, with 11 bases fitting TRBD1. The CDR3 loop spans 13 amino acids. V gave up 8 bases and J gave up 2 bases; unmatched junction bases: 2. The V gene's germline CDR1 is ENHRY and CDR2 SYGVKD. CDR3 DNA: TGTGCCATCTCGGGACAGGGGGCCTACGAGCAGTACTTC. Translating it yields CAISGQGAYEQYF.

CDR3 nucleotides: TGTGCCAGCAGCACCCGTATCACAGGGGGCAAGAACATTCAGTACTTC. Amino acid sequence: CASSTRITGGKNIQYF. The V call is TRBV3-1 (or the pseudogene TRBV3-2), the J call TRBJ2-4; 9 nucleotides align to TRBD1. CDR3 length: 16 residues. V lost 5 bases to trimming and J lost 7 bases; unmatched junction nucleotides: 12. Germline assignment: CDR1 LGHDT and CDR2 YNNKEL (reference sequence).

This clone was seen only a few times. Other DNA variants within this sample encode the same CDR3. V usage is TRBV2 and J usage is TRBJ1-6, with a tentative D call TRBD1 (5 bases). CDR1 and CDR2 (germline): SNHLY, FYNNEI. Trimming pared 11 bases from V and 7 bases from J, leaving 12 bases between. The CDR3 sequence is 12 residues long. CDR3 amino acids: CAVRDFNSPLHF. The CDR3 DNA sequence: TGTGCCGTACGGGACTTCAATTCACCCCTCCACTTT.

The rearrangement joins TRBV14 to TRBJ2-7; a possible D gene is TRBD2 (6 bases). Germline CDR1 and CDR2: SGHDN and FVKESK. This CDR3 has 13 amino acids. V gave up 1 base and J gave up 6 bases, with 10 bases separating them. This chain's CDR3 is CASSQVRGLEQYF. CDR3 DNA sequence: TGTGCCAGCAGCCAAGTCCGGGGACTCGAGCAGTACTTC.

The chain employs TRBV14 and TRBJ2-6, with D possibly TRBD1 on 5 matching bases. This CDR3 is built from 17 residues. CDR1 is SGHDN, CDR2 FVKESK, per germline. The germline V and J ends were trimmed by 1 base and 4 bases, with 14 bases remaining between them. The CDR3 nucleotides are TGTGCCAGCAGCCAAGGGCTGGGGCTCTGGGGGGCCAACGTCCTGACTTTC. Residues: CASSQGLGLWGANVLTF.

The table lists this clone with a few counts. J is TRBJ2-5 and V is TRBV6-2 or TRBV6-3; TRBD2 matches at 12 bases. Germline-derived CDR1 and CDR2 are MNHEY and SVGEGT. The ends lost 5 bases at V and 10 bases at J; junction bases unmatched: 8. The CDR3 length is 14 residues. Here the CDR3 reads CASSLRTSGADQYF. CDR3 sequence (DNA): TGTGCCAGCAGTCTTCGGACTAGCGGGGCCGACCAGTACTTC.

This chain connects TRBV28 to TRBJ2-5; 11 bases are a match to TRBD2. V dropped 4 bases and J dropped 7; count of bases not matched to a gene: 8. The CDR3 covers 15 residues. The germline gives CDR1 MDHEN, CDR2 SYDVKM. CDR3 in amino acids: CASSSSGTSGRTQYF. CDR3 nucleotides: TGTGCCAGCAGTTCTTCCGGGACTAGCGGTAGGACCCAGTACTTC.

The J gene is TRBJ1-2, the V gene TRBV18; D perhaps matches TRBD1 (5 bases). This CDR3 has 17 amino acids. The V end was cut by 2 bases, the J end by 2 bases, with 18 bases between. The germline V gene has CDR1 KGHSH and CDR2 LQKENI. The CDR3 protein is CASSPRRDAGENYGYTF. The CDR3 bases are TGTGCCAGCTCACCAAGGCGGGATGCGGGGGAGAACTATGGCTACACCTTC. The entire variable domain, with the rest obtained from reference TRBV18 and TRBJ1-2, is as follows: NAGVMQNPRHLVRRRGQEARLRCSPMKGHSHVYWYRQLPEEGLKFMVYLQKENIIDESGMPKERFSAEFPKEGPSILRIQQVVRGDSAAYFCASSPRRDAGENYGYTFGSGTRLTVV.

The V and J genes are TRBV20-1 and TRBJ2-7, with TRBD2 matching over 7 bases. This CDR3 has 16 residues. J gave up 0 bases and V 3 bases, and 11 bases lay outside the gene matches. Germline values: CDR1 DFQATT, CDR2 SNEGSKA (reference sequence). Written as DNA, the CDR3 is TGCAGTGCTAGTGGCGTGGCCAGCGGGGCCTCCTACGAGCAGTACTTC. Residues: CSASGVASGASYEQYF.

The V call is TRBV19, the J call TRBJ1-5, with 7 bases fitting TRBD1. This CDR3 contains 15 residues. Germline assignment: CDR1 LNHDA and CDR2 SQIVND (reference sequence). J gave up 2 bases and V 3 bases, and 4 bases lay outside the gene matches. The CDR3 region is CASSIIGTGNQPQHF. CDR3 in DNA: TGTGCCAGTAGTATTATCGGGACAGGCAATCAGCCCCAGCATTTT. Looking up the rest from reference TRBV19 and TRBJ1-5 gives the full variable domain: DGGITQSPKYLFRKEGQNVTLSCEQNLNHDAMYWYRQDPGQGLRLIYYSQIVNDFQKGDIAEGYSVSREKKESFPLTVTSAQKNPTAFYLCASSIIGTGNQPQHFGDGTRLSIL.

The rearrangement joins TRBV4-1 to TRBJ2-7; TRBD1 might be the D (5 bases). Germline CDR1 reads MGHRA; CDR2 reads YSYEKL. V shed 4 bases and J shed 7 bases, with 17 bases lying between them. The CDR3 is made up of 14 amino acids. CDR3 DNA: TGCGCCAGCAGCCCTCAGGGAACCTATGGGGAGCAGTACTTC. Translation gives CASSPQGTYGEQYF.

The chain joins TRBV18 to TRBJ2-1, with D hard to call. The CDR3 consists of 15 residues. Deletions cut 2 bases from V and 0 bases from J, with 8 bases between. Looked up from germline, CDR1 is KGHSH and CDR2 is LQKENI. The CDR3 sequence is CASSPTESSYNEQFF. The CDR3 nucleotides are TGTGCCAGCTCACCAACCGAGAGCTCCTACAATGAGCAGTTCTTC. Full variable domain (remainder filled in from reference TRBV18 and TRBJ2-1): NAGVMQNPRHLVRRRGQEARLRCSPMKGHSHVYWYRQLPEEGLKFMVYLQKENIIDESGMPKERFSAEFPKEGPSILRIQQVVRGDSAAYFCASSPTESSYNEQFFGPGTRLTVL.

The genes are TRBV12-3 or TRBV12-4 and TRBJ1-2, with TRBD1 identical over 9 bases. CDR3 length equals 13 residues. With 3 bases clipped from V and 6 bases from J, the junction kept 2 bases outside the gene matches. The CDR3 loop is CASSLWDRDGYTF. The DNA for the CDR3 is TGTGCCAGCAGTTTGTGGGACAGGGATGGCTACACCTTC.

The genes are TRBV10-2 and TRBJ1-5; unclear D gene. Between the trimmed V and J ends, which lost 0 bases and 2 bases, there was a span of 8 bases. From germline, CDR1 is WSHSY and CDR2 SAAADI. CDR3 length: 15 amino acids. The CDR3 nucleotides read TGCGCCAGCAGTGAGTCGAAGAGGGGCAATCAGCCCCAGCATTTT. Translating gives CASSESKRGNQPQHF.

This chain connects TRBV6-2 or TRBV6-3 to TRBJ1-2; D is perhaps TRBD1 (5 bases). The CDR3 is 14 amino acids. CDR1 is MNHEY, CDR2 SVGEGT, per germline. V was trimmed by 5 bases and J by 1 base, leaving 11 bases between them. The CDR3 loop is CASSPRDGNYGYTF. The CDR3 region has the DNA TGTGCCAGCAGTCCGCGGGACGGTAACTATGGCTACACCTTC.